Following are 7 T cell receptor beta chains from one sample sequenced in a study of control samples from healthy donors and cancer patients. Assay: immunoSEQ multiplex PCR; the TCRdb copy retains only in-frame clones and omits some. The repertoire holds about 100,000 clones, with roughly 87% as singletons. Sequencing was carried out using blood. Every receptor here comes from a woman aged 45-65 years in good health.

The gene calls are TRBV30 and TRBJ2-4, with no clear D. This CDR3 has 16 amino acids. V lost 0 bases to trimming and J lost 0 bases, with 12 bases between them. Germline lookup yields CDR1 GTSNPN and CDR2 SVGIG (reference sequence). This chain's CDR3 is CAWSVRGFSAKNIQYF. The CDR3 DNA follows: TGTGCCTGGAGTGTACGCGGTTTTTCAGCCAAAAACATTCAGTACTTC.

This clone showed up just once. J is TRBJ1-1 and V is TRBV24-1, with D uncertain. Trimming shortened V by 7 bases and J by 1 base, and 3 bases separated the two germline ends. Germline-derived CDR1 and CDR2 are KGHDR and SFDVKD. This CDR3 is 11 amino acids long. CDR3 loop: CATRTNTEAFF. The CDR3, as DNA: TGTGCCACCAGGACGAACACTGAAGCTTTCTTT.

Remarks on this clone: Compared with germline, one end of the junction differs, possibly owing to a read error. The chain recombines TRBV15 with TRBJ2-1; D call uncertain. Germline V gene lookup returns CDR1 LNHNV and CDR2 YYDKDF (reference sequence). This CDR3 has 17 amino acids. DNA for the CDR3: TGTGCCACCAGCGGAGACGCCGCTACCCCCTCCTACAATGAGCAGTTCTTC. Translating it yields CATSGDAATPSYNEQFF.

J is TRBJ2-7 and V is TRBV30; 8 nucleotides match TRBD1. The germline CDR1 and CDR2 sequences are GTSNPN and SVGIG (reference sequence). V lost 3 bases to trimming and J lost 3 bases; unmatched junction nucleotides: 10. The CDR3 has 15 residues. In nucleotides, the CDR3 is TGTGCCTGGAGGGCGGTGGCAGGGGGCAACTACGAGCAGTACTTC. Its protein product is CAWRAVAGGNYEQYF.

V usage is TRBV13 and J usage is TRBJ2-1; 12 positions match TRBD2. This CDR3 contains 15 residues. Germline loops: CDR1 PRHDT, CDR2 FYEKMQ (reference sequence). The J segment lost 9 bases and the V segment lost 3 bases, leaving 6 bases of the junction unmatched. CDR3 amino acids: CASSLTSGRGAEQFF. In nucleotides, the CDR3 is TGTGCCAGCAGCTTGACTAGCGGGAGAGGGGCTGAGCAGTTCTTC. The full variable domain, rest sourced from reference TRBV13 and TRBJ2-1, is AAGVIQSPRHLIKEKRETATLKCYPIPRHDTVYWYQQGPGQDPQFLISFYEKMQSDKGSIPDRFSAQQFSDYHSELNMSSLELGDSALYFCASSLTSGRGAEQFFGPGTRLTVL.

This clone was seen once. This chain uses TRBV6-5 with TRBJ1-2, with TRBD1 matching 7 bases. The CDR3 is 12 residues long. After removal of 10 bases from V and 5 bases from J, the junction contained 7 bases not matched to a gene. CDR1 and CDR2 (germline): MNHEY, SVGAGI. CDR3 in amino acids: CAIRTGEYGYTF. The CDR3 DNA sequence: TGTGCCATCCGAACAGGGGAATATGGCTACACCTTC.

The chain has TRBV5-4 and TRBJ2-2; D perhaps matches TRBD2 (5 bases). In germline, CDR1 is SGHNT, CDR2 YYREEE (reference sequence). The CDR3 extends over 16 amino acids. With 3 bases removed from V and 0 bases from J, the gap between germline ends came to 12 bases. CDR3 sequence reads: CASSWLEEANTGELFF. The CDR3 DNA is TGTGCCAGCAGCTGGCTGGAGGAAGCGAACACCGGGGAGCTGTTTTTT.